This T cell receptor beta chain was recovered during a study of blood T cell repertoires in COVID-19. Study details: Collection of acute and convalescent COVID-19 samples took place in the United States, Italy and Spain.

Under the authors' procedure: Counts of nucleated cells, estimated from reference gene primer amplification, were obtained. Sequencing was performed with immunoSEQ multiplex PCR; in TCRdb, only in-frame clones are kept and a portion is missing. D and trimming come from the DNA, and the V and J calls and clone size come from that table. The table has 200,000 to 250,000 clones, more than 70% seen once. This clone was recorded a few times. CDR3 length: 12 residues. In germline, CDR1 is MNHEY, CDR2 SVGAGI. Trimming shortened V by 6 bases and J by 7 bases, and 10 bases separated the two germline ends. Sample: peripheral blood. J is TRBJ1-5 and V is TRBV6-5, with a tentative D call TRBD1 (6 bases). This receptor was obtained from a woman in her fifties or sixties with acute or convalescent COVID-19. This chain's CDR3 is CASRDSGQPQHF. CDR3 nucleotides: TGTGCCAGCAGGGACAGTGGCCAGCCCCAGCATTTT.